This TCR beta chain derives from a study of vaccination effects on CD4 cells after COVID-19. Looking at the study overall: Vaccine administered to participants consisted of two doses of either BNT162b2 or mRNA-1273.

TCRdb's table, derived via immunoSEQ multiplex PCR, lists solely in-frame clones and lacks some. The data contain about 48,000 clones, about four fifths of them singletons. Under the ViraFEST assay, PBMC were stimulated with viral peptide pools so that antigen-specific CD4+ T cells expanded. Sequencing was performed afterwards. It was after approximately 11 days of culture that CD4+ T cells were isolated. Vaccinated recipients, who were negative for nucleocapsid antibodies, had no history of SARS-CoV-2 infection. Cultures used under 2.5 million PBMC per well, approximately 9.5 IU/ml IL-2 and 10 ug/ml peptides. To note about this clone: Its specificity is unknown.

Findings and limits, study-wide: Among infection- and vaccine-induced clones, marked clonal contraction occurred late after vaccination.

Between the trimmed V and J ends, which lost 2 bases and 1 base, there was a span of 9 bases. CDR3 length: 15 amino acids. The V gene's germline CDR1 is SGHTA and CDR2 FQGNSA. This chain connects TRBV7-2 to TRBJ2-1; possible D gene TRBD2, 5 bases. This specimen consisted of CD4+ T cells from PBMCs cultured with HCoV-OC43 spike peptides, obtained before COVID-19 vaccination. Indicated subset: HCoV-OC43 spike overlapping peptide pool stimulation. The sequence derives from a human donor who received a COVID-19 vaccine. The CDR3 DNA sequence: TGTGCCAGCAGCTTAACGACGGGGTCCTACAATGAGCAGTTCTTC. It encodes CASSLTTGSYNEQFF.